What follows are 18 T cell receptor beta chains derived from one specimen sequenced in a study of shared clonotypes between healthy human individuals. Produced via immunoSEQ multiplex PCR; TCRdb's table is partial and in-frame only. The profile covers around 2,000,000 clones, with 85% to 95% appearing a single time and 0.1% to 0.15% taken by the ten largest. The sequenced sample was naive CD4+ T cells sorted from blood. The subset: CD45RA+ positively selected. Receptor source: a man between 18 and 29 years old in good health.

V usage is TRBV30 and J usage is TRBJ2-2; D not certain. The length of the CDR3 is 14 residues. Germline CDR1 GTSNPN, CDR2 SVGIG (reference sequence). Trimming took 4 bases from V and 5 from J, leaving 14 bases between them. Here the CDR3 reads CAWNAPPTTGELFF. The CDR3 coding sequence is TGTGCCTGGAATGCCCCCCCGACTACCGGGGAGCTGTTTTTT.

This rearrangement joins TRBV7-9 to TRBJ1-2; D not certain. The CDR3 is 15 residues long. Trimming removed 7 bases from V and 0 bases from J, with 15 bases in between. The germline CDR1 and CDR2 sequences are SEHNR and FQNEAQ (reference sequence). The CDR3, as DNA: TGTGCCAGCACCCCCCGGGCCACAACTAACTATGGCTACACCTTC. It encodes CASTPRATTNYGYTF.

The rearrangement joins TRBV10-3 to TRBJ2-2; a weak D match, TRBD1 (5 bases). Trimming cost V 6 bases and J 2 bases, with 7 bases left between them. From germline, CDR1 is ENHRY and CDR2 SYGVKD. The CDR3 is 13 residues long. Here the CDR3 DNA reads TGTGCCATCAGGACAGATAACACCGGGGAGCTGTTTTTT. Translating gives CAIRTDNTGELFF.

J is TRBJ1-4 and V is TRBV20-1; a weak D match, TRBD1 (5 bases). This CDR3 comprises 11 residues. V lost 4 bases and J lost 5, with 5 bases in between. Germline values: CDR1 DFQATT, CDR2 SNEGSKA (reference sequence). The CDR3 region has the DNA TGCAGTGCTACAGGGAATGAAAAACTGTTTTTT. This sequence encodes CSATGNEKLFF.

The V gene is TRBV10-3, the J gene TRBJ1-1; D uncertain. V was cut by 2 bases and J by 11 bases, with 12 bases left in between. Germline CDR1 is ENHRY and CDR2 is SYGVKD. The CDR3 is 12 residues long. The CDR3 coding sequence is TGTGCCATCAGTGAGACGGCCTCATGGGCTTTCTTT. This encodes CAISETASWAFF.

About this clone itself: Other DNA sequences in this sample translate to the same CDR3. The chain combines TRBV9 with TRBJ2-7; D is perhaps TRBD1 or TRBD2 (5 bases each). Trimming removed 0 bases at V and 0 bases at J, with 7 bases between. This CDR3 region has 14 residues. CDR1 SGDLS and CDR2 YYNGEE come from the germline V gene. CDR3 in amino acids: CASSVDGASYEQYF. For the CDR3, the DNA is TGTGCCAGCAGCGTAGACGGGGCCTCCTACGAGCAGTACTTC.

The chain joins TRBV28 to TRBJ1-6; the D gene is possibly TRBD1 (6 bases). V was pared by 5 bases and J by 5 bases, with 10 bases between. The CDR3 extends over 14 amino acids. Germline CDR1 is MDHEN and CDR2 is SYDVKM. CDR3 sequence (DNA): TGTGCCAGCAGTCCGGGACATGATAATTCACCCCTCCACTTT. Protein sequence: CASSPGHDNSPLHF.

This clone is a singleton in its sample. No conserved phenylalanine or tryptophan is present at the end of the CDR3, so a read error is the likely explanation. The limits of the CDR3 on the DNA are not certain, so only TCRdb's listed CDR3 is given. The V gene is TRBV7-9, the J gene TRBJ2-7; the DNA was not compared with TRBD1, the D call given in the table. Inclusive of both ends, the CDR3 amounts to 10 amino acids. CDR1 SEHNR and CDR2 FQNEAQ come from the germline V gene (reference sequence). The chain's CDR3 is CASSRQVGSY.

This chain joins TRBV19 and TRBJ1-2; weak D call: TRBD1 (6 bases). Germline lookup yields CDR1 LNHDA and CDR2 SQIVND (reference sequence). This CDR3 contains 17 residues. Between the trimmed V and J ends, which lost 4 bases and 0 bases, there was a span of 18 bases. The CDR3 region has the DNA TGTGCCAGTAGTAGCAGGGGTGGGGACCTAACTAACTATGGCTACACCTTC. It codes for CASSSRGGDLTNYGYTF.

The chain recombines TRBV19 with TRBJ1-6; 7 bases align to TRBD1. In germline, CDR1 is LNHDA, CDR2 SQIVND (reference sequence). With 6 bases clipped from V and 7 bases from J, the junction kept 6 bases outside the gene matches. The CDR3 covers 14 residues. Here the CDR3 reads CASRTGTVNSPLHF. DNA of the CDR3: TGTGCCAGTAGGACCGGGACAGTAAATTCACCCCTCCACTTT.

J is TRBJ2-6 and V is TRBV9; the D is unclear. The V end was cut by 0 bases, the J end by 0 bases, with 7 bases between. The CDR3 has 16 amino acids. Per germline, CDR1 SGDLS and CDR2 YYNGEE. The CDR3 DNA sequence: TGTGCCAGCAGCGTAGCCACTACCTCTGGGGCCAACGTCCTGACTTTC. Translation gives CASSVATTSGANVLTF.

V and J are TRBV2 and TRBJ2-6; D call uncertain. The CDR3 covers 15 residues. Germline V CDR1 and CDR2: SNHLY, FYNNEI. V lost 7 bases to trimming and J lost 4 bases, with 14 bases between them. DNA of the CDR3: TGTGCCAGCACGGTCCCGTGGTCCGGGGCCAACGTCCTGACTTTC. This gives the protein CASTVPWSGANVLTF.

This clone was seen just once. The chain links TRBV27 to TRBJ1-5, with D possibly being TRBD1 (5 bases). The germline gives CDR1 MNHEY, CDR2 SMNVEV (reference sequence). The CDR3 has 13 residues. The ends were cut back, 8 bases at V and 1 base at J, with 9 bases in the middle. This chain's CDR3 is CASRGVSNQPQHF. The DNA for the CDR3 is TGTGCCAGCCGGGGGGTCAGCAATCAGCCCCAGCATTTT.

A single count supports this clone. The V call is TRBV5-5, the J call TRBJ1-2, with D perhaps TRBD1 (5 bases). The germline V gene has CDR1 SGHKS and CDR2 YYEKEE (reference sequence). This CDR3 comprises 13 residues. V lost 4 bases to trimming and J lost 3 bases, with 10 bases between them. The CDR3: CASSLGADYGYTF. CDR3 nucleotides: TGTGCCAGCAGCCTCGGGGCCGACTATGGCTACACCTTC.

CDR3 amino acids: CASSTKRGAFNEQFF. CDR3 DNA: TGTGCCAGCAGCACAAAGCGGGGGGCTTTCAATGAGCAGTTCTTC. The chain couples TRBV7-2 to TRBJ2-1, with 9 bases matching TRBD2. V shed 5 bases and J 6 bases; nucleotides not matched to a gene: 8. This CDR3 spans 15 amino acids. The germline V gene encodes CDR1 SGHTA and CDR2 FQGNSA.

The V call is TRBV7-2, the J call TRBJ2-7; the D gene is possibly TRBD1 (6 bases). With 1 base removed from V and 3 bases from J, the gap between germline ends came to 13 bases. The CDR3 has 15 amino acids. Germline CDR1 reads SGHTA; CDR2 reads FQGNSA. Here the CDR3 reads CASSLGSGAGYEQYF. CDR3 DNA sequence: TGTGCCAGCAGCTTAGGGTCAGGGGCCGGCTACGAGCAGTACTTC.

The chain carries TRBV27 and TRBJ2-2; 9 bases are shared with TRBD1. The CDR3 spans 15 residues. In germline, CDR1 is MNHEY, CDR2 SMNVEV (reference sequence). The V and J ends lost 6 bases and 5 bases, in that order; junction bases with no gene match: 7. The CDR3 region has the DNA TGTGCCAGCAGCCCCGGACAGGGGATGACCGGGGAGCTGTTTTTT. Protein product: CASSPGQGMTGELFF.

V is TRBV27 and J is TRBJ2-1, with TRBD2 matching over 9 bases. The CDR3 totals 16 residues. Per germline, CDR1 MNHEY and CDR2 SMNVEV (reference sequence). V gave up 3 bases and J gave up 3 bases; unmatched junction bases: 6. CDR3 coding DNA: TGTGCCAGCAGTTTTTCTGGACTAGCGCGCTACAATGAGCAGTTCTTC. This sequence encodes CASSFSGLARYNEQFF.